The source of this T cell receptor (beta chain) is a study of T cells after yellow fever vaccination. Between the trimmed V and J ends, which lost 5 bases and 3 bases, there was a span of 15 bases. Germline V gene sequence: CDR1 SGHRS, CDR2 YFSETQ. There are 14 residues in the CDR3. In its sample, this clonotype was seen many times. MiXCR was run by TCRdb on the 5' RACE reads, yielding one entry per CDR3 protein. This sample has around 340,000 distinct CDR3 sequences, with over 8% found just once. V gene TRBV5-1 combines with J gene TRBJ2-7; D perhaps matches TRBD1 (6 bases). Sequenced material: PBMCs, taken on the day of the first yellow fever vaccination. This clonotype was obtained from a man aged 18-30 years who received the YFV17D yellow fever vaccine. The DNA for the CDR3 is TGCGCCAGCAGACCTTCGGACAGAAACTACGAGCAGTACTTC. This encodes CASRPSDRNYEQYF.